These 26 T cell receptor beta chains were sequenced from one sample in a study of identical twins. In TCRdb, the 5' RACE reads were re-called with MiXCR into one record per CDR3 protein. The table lists 400,000 to 550,000 distinct CDR3 sequences, roughly an eighth of them singletons. These records were also assigned to another study, of yellow fever vaccine responses in identical twins.

Sequencing was performed on CD4+ T cells sorted from blood. All receptors derive from a young woman in good health.

This clonotype rates as medium-sized. This sequence joins TRBV5-1 and TRBJ2-1, with 8 bases fitting TRBD1. Germline V gene data show CDR1 as SGHRS and CDR2 as YFSETQ. This CDR3 has 17 amino acids. The V and J ends lost 3 bases and 3 bases, in that order; junction bases with no gene match: 11. The CDR3 DNA is TGCGCCAGCAGCTGGACAGGGTCCTCCCTTATCTACAATGAGCAGTTCTTC. As protein: CASSWTGSSLIYNEQFF.

This clonotype has just a few counts. The rearrangement uses TRBV2 and TRBJ2-7; D might be TRBD1 (6 bases). The germline V gene has CDR1 SNHLY and CDR2 FYNNEI. CDR3 length equals 13 residues. Trimming removed 7 bases at V and 3 bases at J, with 13 bases between. CDR3 in amino acids: CASTRTADYEQYF. CDR3 coding DNA: TGTGCCAGCACTCGGACAGCGGACTACGAGCAGTACTTC.

The J gene is TRBJ2-7, the V gene TRBV28; D might be TRBD1 or TRBD2, each matching 5 bases. With 1 base removed from V and 0 bases from J, the gap between germline ends came to 10 bases. There are 15 residues in the CDR3. Germline lookup yields CDR1 MDHEN and CDR2 SYDVKM. The CDR3 DNA reads TGTGCCAGCAGTTTATCAGGGACCCGCTCCTACGAGCAGTACTTC. Amino acid sequence: CASSLSGTRSYEQYF.

The J gene is TRBJ2-5, the V gene TRBV11-2; D possibly matches TRBD1 or TRBD2 (6 bases each). The V gene's germline CDR1 is SGHAT and CDR2 FQNNGV. Trimming removed 1 base at V and 7 bases at J, with 16 bases between. This CDR3 has 15 amino acids. In DNA form, the CDR3 reads TGTGCCAGCAGCTTAGTAGAGGGGGGTTTGAGGACCCAGTACTTC. Its protein product is CASSLVEGGLRTQYF.

V is TRBV30 and J is TRBJ2-1; possible D gene TRBD2, 5 bases. Deletions cut 0 bases from V and 10 bases from J, with 19 bases between. CDR1 is GTSNPN, CDR2 SVGIG, per germline (reference sequence). The CDR3 spans 15 residues. CDR3 region: CAWSVIGKGGPEQFF. CDR3 DNA: TGTGCCTGGAGTGTAATAGGGAAGGGCGGGCCAGAGCAGTTCTTC.

This clonotype was seen more than once but under ten times. This chain joins TRBV2 and TRBJ2-1; no reliable D call. The V end was cut by 10 bases, the J end by 9 bases, with 16 bases between. Germline V gene data show CDR1 as SNHLY and CDR2 as FYNNEI. The CDR3 covers 12 residues. The CDR3 spells CAIPGLNAEQFF. In DNA form, the CDR3 reads TGTGCCATCCCGGGTCTTAACGCTGAGCAGTTCTTC.

V usage is TRBV20-1 and J usage is TRBJ2-3; D gene ambiguous. The germline V gene encodes CDR1 DFQATT and CDR2 SNEGSKA (reference sequence). CDR3 length equals 13 residues. Trimming cost V 8 bases and J 9 bases, with 21 bases left between them. CDR3 DNA sequence: TGCAGTTCGGGTCCTACTCTAATCGAAACGCAGTATTTT. Translated, it gives CSSGPTLIETQYF.

The chain couples TRBV9 to TRBJ2-1; D is unresolved. This CDR3 region has 19 residues. V lost 0 bases, J lost 4 bases, and 23 bases lay in between. Germline values: CDR1 SGDLS, CDR2 YYNGEE. CDR3 bases: TGTGCCAGCAGCGTAGGAATGGGCAGAAAATGGTCATCTTACAATGAGCAGTTCTTC. Its protein product is CASSVGMGRKWSSYNEQFF.

This clonotype was seen just once. With a much larger clone just one base away, this may be a read error. The gene calls are TRBV11-2 and TRBJ2-3, with 7 positions matching TRBD1. CDR1 is SGHAT, CDR2 FQNNGV, per germline. The CDR3 extends over 14 amino acids. After removal of 3 bases from V and 8 bases from J, the junction contained 8 bases not matched to a gene. CDR3 nucleotides: TGTGCCAGCAGCTTCCGCAGGGGGAGTGTTACGCAGTATTTT. As protein: CASSFRRGSVTQYF.

This clonotype was seen at least ten times. This rearrangement joins TRBV4-1 to TRBJ2-7; D is perhaps TRBD2 (7 bases). The CDR3 sequence is 17 residues long. The V end was cut by 0 bases, the J end by 0 bases, with 15 bases between. Germline V gene data show CDR1 as MGHRA and CDR2 as YSYEKL. CDR3 protein: CASSQDGGGGSSYEQYF. The CDR3 nucleotides read TGCGCCAGCAGCCAAGATGGGGGAGGGGGGAGCTCCTACGAGCAGTACTTC.

The chain joins TRBV4-2 to TRBJ2-3; D is tentatively TRBD1 or TRBD2 (5 bases each). The CDR3 loop spans 15 amino acids. The germline V and J ends were trimmed by 0 bases and 1 base, with 8 bases remaining between them. Germline V gene data show CDR1 as LGHNA and CDR2 as YNFKEQ. The CDR3 protein is CASSQDRDRTDTQYF. The CDR3 region has the DNA TGTGCCAGCAGCCAAGACCGGGACCGCACAGATACGCAGTATTTT.

This clonotype is medium-sized in the sample. The chain combines TRBV12-3 or TRBV12-4 with TRBJ2-1, with 7 bases that match TRBD2. This CDR3 contains 12 residues. V lost 2 bases to trimming and J lost 8 bases; unmatched junction nucleotides: 0. CDR3 in DNA: TGTGCCAGCAGTTTACTAGCGGATGAGCAGTTCTTC. Its protein is CASSLLADEQFF.

This clonotype turned up a few times. The chain recombines TRBV6-1 with TRBJ2-2; TRBD2 agrees at 12 bases. Trimming at V came to 6 bases and at J to 5 bases, leaving 13 bases not matched to a gene. The germline V gene encodes CDR1 MNHNS and CDR2 SASEGT. CDR3 length: 18 amino acids. The CDR3 protein is CASRRGQGGLAGTGELFF. The CDR3 DNA reads as TGTGCCAGCAGGCGGGGACAGGGAGGACTAGCGGGGACCGGGGAGCTGTTTTTT.

This clonotype was observed a handful of times. The chain employs TRBV12-3 or TRBV12-4 and TRBJ1-2, with a tentative D call TRBD1 (6 bases). The CDR3 is 14 residues long. V was trimmed by 5 bases and J by 5 bases, leaving 15 bases between them. The CDR3, as DNA: TGTGCCAGCAGTCCCCAGGGGCCTCCTTATGGCTACACCTTC. This gives the protein CASSPQGPPYGYTF.

The J gene is TRBJ2-1, the V gene TRBV4-3; weak D call: TRBD2 (5 bases). The CDR3 is 16 amino acids. The V gene lost 0 bases and the J gene lost 4 bases, with 13 bases spanning the gap. In germline, CDR1 is LGHNA, CDR2 YSLEER. CDR3 sequence (DNA): TGCGCCAGCAGCCAAGAGAGTTTAGCGTTATACAATGAGCAGTTCTTC. Translation gives CASSQESLALYNEQFF.

This clonotype occurred a few times. The rearrangement uses TRBV7-9 and TRBJ2-7; 7 bases map to TRBD1. The ends lost 4 bases at V and 12 bases at J; junction bases unmatched: 15. The germline gives CDR1 SEHNR, CDR2 FQNEAQ (reference sequence). CDR3 length: 14 amino acids. The CDR3 DNA follows: TGTGCCAGCAGCTCCCCACTTGAGAGGGGGCAGGGGTACTTC. This translates into CASSSPLERGQGYF.

The chain combines TRBV6-1 with TRBJ2-1; D is unresolved. The CDR3 runs to 14 residues. Looked up from germline, CDR1 is MNHNS and CDR2 is SASEGT. Between the trimmed V and J ends, which lost 1 base and 4 bases, there was a span of 8 bases. The CDR3, as DNA: TGTGCCAGCAGTGAAGGATATTCGTACAATGAGCAGTTCTTC. Protein product: CASSEGYSYNEQFF.

The table lists this clonotype with many counts. The genes are TRBV5-1 and TRBJ2-3, with 14 nucleotides matching TRBD2. CDR1 and CDR2 (germline): SGHRS, YFSETQ. The trim removed 3 bases at V and 2 bases at J, leaving 8 bases unmatched. This CDR3 is 18 amino acids long. The CDR3 here is CASSSWTSGGSFTDTQYF. The CDR3 nucleotides read TGCGCCAGCAGCTCTTGGACTAGCGGGGGGTCCTTCACAGATACGCAGTATTTT.

This clonotype was recorded a few times. The V call is TRBV7-9, the J call TRBJ1-3; 7 bases agree with TRBD1. V lost 5 bases and J lost 2; bases outside the gene matches: 6. Germline CDR1 SEHNR, CDR2 FQNEAQ (reference sequence). The CDR3 contains 15 residues. The CDR3 DNA follows: TGTGCCAGCAGCGAGAGACAGGGAACTGGAAACACCATATATTTT. It is translated as CASSERQGTGNTIYF. The full variable domain, in which reference TRBV7-9 and TRBJ1-3 provide the parts outside the CDR3, is DTGVSQNPRHKITKRGQNVTFRCDPISEHNRLYWYRQTLGQGPEFLTYFQNEAQLEKSRLLSDRFSAERPKGSFSTLEIQRTEQGDSAMYLCASSERQGTGNTIYFGEGSWLTVV.

V usage is TRBV6-2 or TRBV6-3 and J usage is TRBJ2-2; TRBD1 agrees at 7 bases. This CDR3 spans 14 amino acids. Trimming took 6 bases from V and 4 from J; bases not matched to a gene: 5. Germline V gene sequence: CDR1 MNHEY, CDR2 SVGEGT. CDR3 in amino acids: CASSQTGITGELFF. The CDR3 DNA reads as TGTGCCAGCAGCCAGACAGGGATCACCGGGGAGCTGTTTTTT.

There are a few counts of this clonotype. The rearrangement joins TRBV5-1 to TRBJ2-7, with unresolved D. The germline CDR1 and CDR2 sequences are SGHRS and YFSETQ. Trimming removed 3 bases at V and 3 bases at J, with 10 bases between. The CDR3 sequence is 13 residues long. This CDR3 is CASSSDPGYEQYF. For the CDR3, the DNA is TGCGCCAGCAGCTCCGATCCGGGCTACGAGCAGTACTTC.

This clonotype was observed a few times. The chain joins TRBV7-9 to TRBJ2-7; 10 nucleotides match TRBD2. The germline gives CDR1 SEHNR, CDR2 FQNEAQ (reference sequence). The CDR3 loop spans 15 amino acids. V lost 1 base and J lost 4; bases outside the gene matches: 4. CDR3 sequence (DNA): TGTGCCAGCAGCTTAGGGACTAGCGGCCTTTACGAGCAGTACTTC. This translates into CASSLGTSGLYEQYF.

This chain uses TRBV10-3 with TRBJ2-3, with D perhaps matching TRBD1 or TRBD2 (5 bases each). The V gene's germline CDR1 is ENHRY and CDR2 SYGVKD. The V and J ends lost 2 bases and 4 bases respectively, with 10 bases between them. The CDR3 loop spans 14 amino acids. CDR3 nucleotides: TGTGCCATCAGTGAGGGGACGGGCGCAGATACGCAGTATTTT. It specifies CAISEGTGADTQYF.

The rearrangement links TRBV6-1 to TRBJ1-4; 7 positions agree with TRBD1. The CDR3 spans 14 residues. V lost 8 bases, J lost 2 bases, and 5 bases stayed unmatched. Germline CDR1 reads MNHNS; CDR2 reads SASEGT. The CDR3 loop reads CASGLGGTNEKLFF. The CDR3, as DNA: TGTGCCAGCGGCCTAGGGGGCACTAATGAAAAACTGTTTTTT.

This clonotype was counted only a few times. The chain employs TRBV19 and TRBJ2-1; D possibly corresponds to TRBD2 (5 bases). Germline loops: CDR1 LNHDA, CDR2 SQIVND (reference sequence). This CDR3 comprises 15 residues. With 6 bases removed from V and 0 bases from J, the gap between germline ends came to 12 bases. The CDR3 reads CASRLRVSSYNEQFF. CDR3 sequence (DNA): TGTGCCAGTAGATTGCGGGTGAGCTCCTACAATGAGCAGTTCTTC.

This clonotype was detected only once. The chain employs TRBV11-2 and TRBJ2-2; perhaps TRBD2 as D (6 bases). CDR3 length: 15 residues. CDR1 and CDR2 (germline): SGHAT, FQNNGV. The V end was cut by 5 bases, the J end by 3 bases, with 13 bases between. CDR3 sequence (DNA): TGTGCCAGCAGCCGCGGGGACTTTTACACCGGGGAGCTGTTTTTT. This gives the protein CASSRGDFYTGELFF.